This record covers a single TCR beta chain. Its antigen is unknown. CDR1 is SGHTA, CDR2 FQGNSA, per germline. This CDR3 has 16 amino acids. Unmatched junction bases numbered 7, after V lost 5 bases and J lost 4 bases. The data belong to a study of memory CD4+ T cells and cytomegalovirus serostatus. Single viable CD3+CD4+CD8-CD45RO+ cells were sorted as the memory CD4+ T cells. CD4+ T cells were isolated by positive magnetic selection. Sequencing used immunoSEQ multiplex PCR; TCRdb keeps in-frame clones, though not all of them. The data hold around 53,000 clones, with roughly 80% observed a single time. Findings and caveats of the study: CD4+ memory repertoires contained about 40% of the roughly 150 reported CMV TCRbeta sequences.

This chain joins TRBV7-2 and TRBJ2-7, with TRBD2 matching 14 bases. This clonotype originated in an adult in good health and CMV-seronegative. The sequencing sample was made of memory CD4+ T cells from blood. The chain's CDR3 is CASSGGGLAGDYEQYF. The DNA for the CDR3 is TGTGCCAGCAGCGGAGGGGGACTAGCGGGAGATTACGAGCAGTACTTC.